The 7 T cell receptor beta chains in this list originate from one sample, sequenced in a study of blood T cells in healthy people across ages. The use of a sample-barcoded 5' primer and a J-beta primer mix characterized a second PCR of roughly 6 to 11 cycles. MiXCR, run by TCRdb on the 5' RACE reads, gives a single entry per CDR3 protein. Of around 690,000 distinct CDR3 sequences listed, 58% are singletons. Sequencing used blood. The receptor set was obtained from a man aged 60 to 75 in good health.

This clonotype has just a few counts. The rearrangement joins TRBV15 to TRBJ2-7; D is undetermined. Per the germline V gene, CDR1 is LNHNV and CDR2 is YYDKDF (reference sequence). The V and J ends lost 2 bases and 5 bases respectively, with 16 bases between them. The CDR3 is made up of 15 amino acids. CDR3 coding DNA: TGTGCCACCAGCAGATTAGGTGTGTTTTCCAACGAGCAGTACTTC. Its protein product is CATSRLGVFSNEQYF.

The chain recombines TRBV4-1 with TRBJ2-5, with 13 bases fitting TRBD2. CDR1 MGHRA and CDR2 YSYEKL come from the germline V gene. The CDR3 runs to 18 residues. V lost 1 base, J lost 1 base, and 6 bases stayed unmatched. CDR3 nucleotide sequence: TGCGCCAGCAGCCAAGGACTAGCGGGGGGACATGCCCAAGAGACCCAGTACTTC. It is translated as CASSQGLAGGHAQETQYF.

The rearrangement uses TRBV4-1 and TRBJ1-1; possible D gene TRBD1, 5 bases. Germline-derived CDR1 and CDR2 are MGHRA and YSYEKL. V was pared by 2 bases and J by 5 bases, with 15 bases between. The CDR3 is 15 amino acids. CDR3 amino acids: CASSQQVKGWTEAFF. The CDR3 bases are TGCGCCAGCAGCCAACAAGTCAAGGGGTGGACTGAAGCTTTCTTT.

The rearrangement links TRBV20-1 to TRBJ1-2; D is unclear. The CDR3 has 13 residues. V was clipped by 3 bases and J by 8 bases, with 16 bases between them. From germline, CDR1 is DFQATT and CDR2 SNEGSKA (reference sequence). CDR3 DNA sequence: TGCAGTGCTAGTCTGATATCGGCAAGAGGCTACACCTTC. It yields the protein CSASLISARGYTF.

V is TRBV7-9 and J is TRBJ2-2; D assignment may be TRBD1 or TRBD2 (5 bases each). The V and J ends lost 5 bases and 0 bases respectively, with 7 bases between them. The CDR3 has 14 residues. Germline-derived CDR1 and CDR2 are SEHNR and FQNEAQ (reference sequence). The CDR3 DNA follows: TGTGCCAGCAGCCGGGGACCGAACACCGGGGAGCTGTTTTTT. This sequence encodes CASSRGPNTGELFF.

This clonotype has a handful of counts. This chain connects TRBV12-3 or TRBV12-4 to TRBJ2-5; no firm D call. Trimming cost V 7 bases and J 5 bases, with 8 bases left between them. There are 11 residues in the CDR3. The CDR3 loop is CASMVGETQYF. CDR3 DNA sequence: TGTGCCAGCATGGTGGGGGAGACCCAGTACTTC.

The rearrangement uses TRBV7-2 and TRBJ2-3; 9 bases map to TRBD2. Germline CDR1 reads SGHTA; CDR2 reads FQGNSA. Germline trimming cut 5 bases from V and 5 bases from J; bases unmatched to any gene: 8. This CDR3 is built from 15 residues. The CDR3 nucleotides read TGTGCCAGCAGCCCCCAGGCGGGGGGGGAAGATACGCAGTATTTT. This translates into CASSPQAGGEDTQYF.